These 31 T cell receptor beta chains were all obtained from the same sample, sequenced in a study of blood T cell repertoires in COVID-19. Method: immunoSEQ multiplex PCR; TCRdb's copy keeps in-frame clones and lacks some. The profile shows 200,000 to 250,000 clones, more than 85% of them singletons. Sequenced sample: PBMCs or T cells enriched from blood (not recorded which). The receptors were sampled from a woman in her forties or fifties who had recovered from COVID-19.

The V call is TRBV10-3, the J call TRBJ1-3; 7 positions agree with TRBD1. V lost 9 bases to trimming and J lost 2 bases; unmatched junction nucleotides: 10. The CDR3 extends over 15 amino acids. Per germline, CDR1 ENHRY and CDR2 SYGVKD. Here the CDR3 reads CAMTTGPSAGNTIYF. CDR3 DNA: TGTGCCATGACGACAGGGCCCTCAGCTGGAAACACCATATATTTT.

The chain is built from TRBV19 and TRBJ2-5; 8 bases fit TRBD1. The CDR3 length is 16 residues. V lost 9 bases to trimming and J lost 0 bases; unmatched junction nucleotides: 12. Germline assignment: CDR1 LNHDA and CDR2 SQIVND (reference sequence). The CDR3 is CASEPSGGGHQETQYF. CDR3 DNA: TGTGCCAGCGAACCCTCAGGGGGCGGCCACCAAGAGACCCAGTACTTC. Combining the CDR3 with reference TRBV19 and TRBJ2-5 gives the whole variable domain DGGITQSPKYLFRKEGQNVTLSCEQNLNHDAMYWYRQDPGQGLRLIYYSQIVNDFQKGDIAEGYSVSREKKESFPLTVTSAQKNPTAFYLCASEPSGGGHQETQYFGPGTRLLVL.

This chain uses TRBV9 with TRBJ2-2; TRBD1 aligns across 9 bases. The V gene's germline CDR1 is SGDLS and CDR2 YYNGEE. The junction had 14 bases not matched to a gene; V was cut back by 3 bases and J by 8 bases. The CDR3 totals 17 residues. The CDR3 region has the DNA TGTGCCAGCAGCGCCTCAGGGACAGGGCGGCGGGGAGGGGAGCTGTTTTTT. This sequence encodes CASSASGTGRRGGELFF.

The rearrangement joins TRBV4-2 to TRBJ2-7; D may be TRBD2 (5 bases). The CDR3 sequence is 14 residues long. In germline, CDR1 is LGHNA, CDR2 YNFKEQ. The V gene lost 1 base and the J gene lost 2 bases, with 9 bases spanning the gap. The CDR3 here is CASSQGGSAYEQYF. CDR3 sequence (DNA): TGTGCCAGCAGCCAAGGGGGTAGCGCCTACGAGCAGTACTTC.

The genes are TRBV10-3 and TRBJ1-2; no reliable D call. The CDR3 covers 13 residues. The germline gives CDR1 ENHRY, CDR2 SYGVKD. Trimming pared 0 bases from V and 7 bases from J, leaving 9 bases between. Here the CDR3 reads CAISESREGGYTF. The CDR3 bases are TGTGCCATCAGTGAGTCGAGGGAGGGTGGCTACACCTTC.

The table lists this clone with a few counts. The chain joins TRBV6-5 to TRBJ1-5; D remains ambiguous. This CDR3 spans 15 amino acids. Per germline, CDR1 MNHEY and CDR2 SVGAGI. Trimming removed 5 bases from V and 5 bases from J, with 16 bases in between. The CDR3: CASSIAGLRDQPQHF. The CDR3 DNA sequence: TGTGCCAGCAGTATCGCGGGTCTTAGGGATCAGCCCCAGCATTTT.

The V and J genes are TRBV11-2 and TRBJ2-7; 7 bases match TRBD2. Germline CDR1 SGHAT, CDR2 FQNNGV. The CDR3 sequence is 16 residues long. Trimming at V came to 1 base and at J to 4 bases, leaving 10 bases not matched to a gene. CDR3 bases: TGTGCCAGCAGCTTAGCATGGGGAGGGTTTCCGTACGAGCAGTACTTC. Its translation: CASSLAWGGFPYEQYF.

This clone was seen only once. CDR3: CASSEEQGALEQYF. In nucleotides, the CDR3 is TGTGCCAGCAGTGAAGAACAGGGGGCGCTCGAGCAGTACTTC. This rearrangement joins TRBV2 to TRBJ2-7, with 9 bases matching TRBD1. Looked up from germline, CDR1 is SNHLY and CDR2 is FYNNEI. V dropped 1 base and J dropped 6; count of bases not matched to a gene: 4. CDR3 length: 14 residues.

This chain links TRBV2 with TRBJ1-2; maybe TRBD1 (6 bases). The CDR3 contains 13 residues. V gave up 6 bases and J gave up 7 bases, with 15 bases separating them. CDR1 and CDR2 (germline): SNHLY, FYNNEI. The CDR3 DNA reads TGTGCCAGCAGACTACAGGGTCCCAGTGGCTACACCTTC. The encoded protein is CASRLQGPSGYTF.

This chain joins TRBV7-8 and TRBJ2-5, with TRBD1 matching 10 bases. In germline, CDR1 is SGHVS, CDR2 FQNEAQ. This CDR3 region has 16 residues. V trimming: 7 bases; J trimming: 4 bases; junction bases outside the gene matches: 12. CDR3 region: CASTKPGQGILETQYF. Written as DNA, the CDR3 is TGTGCCAGCACCAAGCCGGGACAGGGGATTTTAGAGACCCAGTACTTC.

CDR3 region: CASSLGGQETQYF. Here the CDR3 DNA reads TGTGCCAGCAGCTTGGGCGGCCAAGAGACCCAGTACTTC. V is TRBV5-8 and J is TRBJ2-5; D remains ambiguous. The CDR3 is 13 residues long. V was pared by 0 bases and J by 1 base, with 4 bases between. CDR1 is SGHTS, CDR2 YDEGEE, per germline. Full variable domain (outside the CDR3, taken from reference TRBV5-8 and TRBJ2-5): EAGVTQSPTHLIKTRGQQATLRCSPISGHTSVYWYQQALGLGLQFLLWYDEGEERNRGNFPPRFSGRQFPNYSSELNVNALELEDSALYLCASSLGGQETQYFGPGTRLLVL.

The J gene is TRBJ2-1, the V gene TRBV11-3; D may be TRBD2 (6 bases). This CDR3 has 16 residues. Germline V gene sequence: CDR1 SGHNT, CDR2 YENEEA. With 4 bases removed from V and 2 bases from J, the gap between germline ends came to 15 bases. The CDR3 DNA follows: TGTGCCAGCAGCTCCCCCGGGAGCGTCCCCTACAATGAGCAGTTCTTC. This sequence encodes CASSSPGSVPYNEQFF.

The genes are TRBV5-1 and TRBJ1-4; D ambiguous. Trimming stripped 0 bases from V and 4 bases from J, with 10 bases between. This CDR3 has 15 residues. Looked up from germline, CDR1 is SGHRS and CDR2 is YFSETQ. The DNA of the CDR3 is TGCGCCAGCAGCTTGGGTCCGAAGAGTAATGAAAAACTGTTTTTT. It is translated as CASSLGPKSNEKLFF.

The CDR3 reads CASSEGWGTAEAFF. The CDR3 nucleotides are TGTGCCAGCAGTGAAGGTTGGGGGACAGCTGAAGCTTTCTTT. The chain joins TRBV6-1 to TRBJ1-1, with 7 bases aligning to TRBD1. This CDR3 contains 14 residues. The J segment lost 6 bases and the V segment lost 1 base, leaving 5 bases of the junction unmatched. Germline V lookup: CDR1 MNHNS, CDR2 SASEGT.

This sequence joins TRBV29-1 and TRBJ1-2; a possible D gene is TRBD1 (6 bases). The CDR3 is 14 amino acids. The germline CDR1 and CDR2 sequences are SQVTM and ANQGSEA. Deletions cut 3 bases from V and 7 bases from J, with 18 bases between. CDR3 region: CSVDHPGQEGGYTF. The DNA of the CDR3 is TGCAGCGTTGACCATCCGGGACAAGAAGGTGGCTACACCTTC.

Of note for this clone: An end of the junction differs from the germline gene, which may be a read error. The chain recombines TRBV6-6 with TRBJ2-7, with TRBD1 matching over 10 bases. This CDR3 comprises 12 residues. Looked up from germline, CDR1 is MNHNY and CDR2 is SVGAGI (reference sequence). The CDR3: CASRTTTGGARF. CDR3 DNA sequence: TGTGCCAGCAGGACAACGACAGGGGGCGCCCGCTTC.

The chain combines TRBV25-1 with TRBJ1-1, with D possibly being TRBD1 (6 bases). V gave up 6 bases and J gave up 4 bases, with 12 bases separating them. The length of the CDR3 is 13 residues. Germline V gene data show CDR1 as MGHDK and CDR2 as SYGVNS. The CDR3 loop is CASREQGSTEAFF. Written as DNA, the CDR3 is TGTGCCAGCAGGGAACAGGGATCCACTGAAGCTTTCTTT.

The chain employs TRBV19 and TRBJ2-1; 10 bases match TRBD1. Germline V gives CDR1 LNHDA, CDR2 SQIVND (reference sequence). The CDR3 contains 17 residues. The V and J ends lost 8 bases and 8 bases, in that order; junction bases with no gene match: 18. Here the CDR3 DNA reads TGTGCCAGTTCGGACATTATCCGGGACAGGGGTGAAGATGAGCAGTTCTTC. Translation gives CASSDIIRDRGEDEQFF.

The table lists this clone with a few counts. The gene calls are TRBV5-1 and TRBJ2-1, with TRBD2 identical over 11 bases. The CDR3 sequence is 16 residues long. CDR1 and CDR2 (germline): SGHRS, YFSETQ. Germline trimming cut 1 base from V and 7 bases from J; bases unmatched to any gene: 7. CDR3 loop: CASSLLPTSGVNEQFF. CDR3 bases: TGCGCCAGCAGCTTGCTCCCGACTAGCGGGGTAAATGAGCAGTTCTTC.

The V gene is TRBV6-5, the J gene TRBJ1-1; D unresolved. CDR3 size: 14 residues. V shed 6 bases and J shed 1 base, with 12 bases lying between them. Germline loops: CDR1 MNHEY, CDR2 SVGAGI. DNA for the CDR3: TGTGCCAGCAGGCATCGTCGGGGGAACACTGAAGCTTTCTTT. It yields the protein CASRHRRGNTEAFF.

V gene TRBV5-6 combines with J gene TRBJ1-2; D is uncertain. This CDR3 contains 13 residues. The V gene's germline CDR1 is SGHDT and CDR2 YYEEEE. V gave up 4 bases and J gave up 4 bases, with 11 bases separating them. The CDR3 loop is CASSDLVFYGYTF. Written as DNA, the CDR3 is TGTGCCAGCAGCGACTTGGTTTTCTATGGCTACACCTTC.

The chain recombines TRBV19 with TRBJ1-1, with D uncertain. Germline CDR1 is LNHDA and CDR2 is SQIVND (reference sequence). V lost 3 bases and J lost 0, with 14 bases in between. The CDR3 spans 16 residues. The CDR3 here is CASSIGGNNMNTEAFF. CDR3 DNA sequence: TGTGCCAGTAGTATCGGCGGAAACAACATGAACACTGAAGCTTTCTTT.

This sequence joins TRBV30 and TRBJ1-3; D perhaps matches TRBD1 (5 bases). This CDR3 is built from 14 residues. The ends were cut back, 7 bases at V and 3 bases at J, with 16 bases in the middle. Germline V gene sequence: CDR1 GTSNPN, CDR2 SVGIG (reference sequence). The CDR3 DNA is TGTGCCTCGCGAGCAGGGTTCTTTGGAAACACCATATATTTT. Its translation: CASRAGFFGNTIYF.

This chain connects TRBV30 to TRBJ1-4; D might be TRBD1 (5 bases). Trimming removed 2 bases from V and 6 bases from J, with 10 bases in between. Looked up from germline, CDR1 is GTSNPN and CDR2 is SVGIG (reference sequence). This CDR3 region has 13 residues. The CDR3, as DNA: TGTGCCTGGAGTAGTGGGGGGGATGAAAAACTGTTTTTT. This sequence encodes CAWSSGGDEKLFF.

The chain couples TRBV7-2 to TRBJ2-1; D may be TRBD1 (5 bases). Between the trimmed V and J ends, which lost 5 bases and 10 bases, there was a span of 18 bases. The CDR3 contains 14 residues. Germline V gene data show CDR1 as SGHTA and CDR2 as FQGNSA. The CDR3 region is CASSPREVRGEQFF. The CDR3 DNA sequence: TGTGCCAGCAGCCCGCGTGAGGTTAGGGGCGAGCAGTTCTTC.

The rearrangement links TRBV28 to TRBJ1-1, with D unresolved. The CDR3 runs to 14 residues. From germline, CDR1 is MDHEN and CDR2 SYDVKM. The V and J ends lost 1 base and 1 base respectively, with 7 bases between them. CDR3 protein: CASSLLSPNTEAFF. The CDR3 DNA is TGTGCCAGCAGTTTATTATCTCCGAACACTGAAGCTTTCTTT.

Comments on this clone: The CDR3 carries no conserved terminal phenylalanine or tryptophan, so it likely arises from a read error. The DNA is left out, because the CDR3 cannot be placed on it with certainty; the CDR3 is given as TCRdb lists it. CDR3 sequence: CASSIDINRDRKEL. The chain combines TRBV19 with TRBJ1-1; the table's D call, TRBD1, was not checked against the DNA. The CDR3 spans 14 amino acids, including both terminal residues. CDR1 is LNHDA, CDR2 SQIVND, per germline (reference sequence).

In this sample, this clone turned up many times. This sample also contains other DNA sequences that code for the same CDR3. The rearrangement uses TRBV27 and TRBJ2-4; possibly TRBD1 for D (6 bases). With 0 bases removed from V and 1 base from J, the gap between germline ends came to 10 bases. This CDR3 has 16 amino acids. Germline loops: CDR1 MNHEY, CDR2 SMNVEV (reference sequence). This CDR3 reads CASSLSLGAAKNIQYF. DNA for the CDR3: TGTGCCAGCAGTTTATCGTTGGGGGCGGCCAAAAACATTCAGTACTTC.

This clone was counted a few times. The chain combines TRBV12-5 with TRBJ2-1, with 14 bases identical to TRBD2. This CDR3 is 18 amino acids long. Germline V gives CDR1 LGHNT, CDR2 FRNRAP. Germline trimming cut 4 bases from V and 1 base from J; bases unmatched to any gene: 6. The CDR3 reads CASGSGTSGRPSYNEQFF. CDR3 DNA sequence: TGTGCTAGTGGTTCGGGGACTAGCGGGAGACCTTCCTACAATGAGCAGTTCTTC.

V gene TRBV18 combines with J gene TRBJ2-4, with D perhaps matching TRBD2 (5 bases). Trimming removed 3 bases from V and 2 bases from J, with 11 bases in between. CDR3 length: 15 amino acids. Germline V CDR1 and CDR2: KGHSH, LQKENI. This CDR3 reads CASSPPSDSKNIQYF. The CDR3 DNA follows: TGTGCCAGCTCACCGCCGTCGGACTCCAAAAACATTCAGTACTTC.

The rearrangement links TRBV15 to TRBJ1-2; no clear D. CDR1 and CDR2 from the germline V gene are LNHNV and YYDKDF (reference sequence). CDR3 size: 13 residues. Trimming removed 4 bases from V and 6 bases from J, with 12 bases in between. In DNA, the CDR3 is TGTGCCACCAGCAAGGAGCCGAAGGATGGCTACACCTTC. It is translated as CATSKEPKDGYTF.